Following are 29 T cell receptor beta chains from one sample sequenced in a study of sequential checkpoint blockade in melanoma. The table came from immunoSEQ multiplex PCR; TCRdb's copy has only in-frame clones and leaves some out. The profile covers fewer than 30,000 clones, with around 80% appearing a single time and roughly a sixth taken by the ten largest. Treatment reported: randomized to nivolumab then ipilimumab (arm A) or the reverse (arm B). Sequencing used CD8+ T cells sorted from blood (inferred from file names), obtained from a patient given nivolumab and ipilimumab in sequence. The origin of the receptors is a human donor with melanoma.

The V and J genes are TRBV9 and TRBJ2-7, with TRBD1 matching over 7 bases. This CDR3 has 14 amino acids. J was trimmed by 7 bases and V by 0 bases; bases with no gene match: 7. Germline values: CDR1 SGDLS, CDR2 YYNGEE. CDR3 region: CASSVGDRAQEQYF. CDR3 in DNA: TGTGCCAGCAGCGTAGGAGACAGGGCGCAAGAGCAGTACTTC.

This chain joins TRBV9 and TRBJ2-7; 9 bases align to TRBD2. From germline, CDR1 is SGDLS and CDR2 YYNGEE. There are 16 residues in the CDR3. With V trimmed by 5 bases and J by 2 bases, 11 bases remained unmatched. The CDR3 reads CASSYGAGGPAYEQYF. For the CDR3, the DNA is TGTGCCAGCAGTTACGGAGCGGGAGGACCCGCCTACGAGCAGTACTTC.

The chain couples TRBV27 to TRBJ2-7, with 10 bases matching TRBD2. This CDR3 is built from 14 residues. Germline CDR1 MNHEY, CDR2 SMNVEV (reference sequence). After removal of 5 bases from V and 4 bases from J, the junction contained 5 bases not matched to a gene. CDR3 residues: CASSAGTSVYEQYF. For the CDR3, the DNA is TGTGCCAGCAGTGCTGGGACTAGCGTTTACGAGCAGTACTTC.

This clone has a handful of counts. The chain employs TRBV10-1 and TRBJ1-3; possible D gene TRBD1, 5 bases. Germline V CDR1 and CDR2: WNHNN, SYGVQD (reference sequence). CDR3 length equals 18 residues. The V end was cut by 9 bases, the J end by 4 bases, with 28 bases between. This CDR3 reads CARADGGLTSGSGNTIYF. CDR3 coding DNA: TGCGCCAGAGCAGACGGGGGGTTAACATCGGGGTCCGGAAACACCATATATTTT.

This sequence joins TRBV4-3 and TRBJ2-7, with D unclear. This CDR3 contains 15 residues. Trimming left V 1 base short and J 2 bases short, with 12 bases between. Germline CDR1 reads LGHNA; CDR2 reads YSLEER. In nucleotides, the CDR3 is TGCGCCAGCAGCCAAGGCGTGGGCTGGGCCTACGAGCAGTACTTC. Amino acids: CASSQGVGWAYEQYF.

The chain links TRBV6-5 to TRBJ1-1; maybe TRBD1 (5 bases). The length of the CDR3 is 15 residues. CDR1 and CDR2 from the germline V gene are MNHEY and SVGAGI. The V and J ends lost 6 bases and 5 bases respectively, with 19 bases between them. CDR3 loop: CASSQMGGVETEAFF. The CDR3 DNA follows: TGTGCCAGCAGCCAAATGGGGGGGGTGGAAACTGAAGCTTTCTTT.

This chain joins TRBV28 and TRBJ2-7; unclear D gene. V shed 6 bases and J shed 4 bases, with 7 bases lying between them. The germline V gene encodes CDR1 MDHEN and CDR2 SYDVKM. CDR3 length equals 11 residues. The CDR3 bases are TGTGCCAGCAGCTCCAGTTACGAGCAGTACTTC. This codes for CASSSSYEQYF.

The chain combines TRBV7-2 with TRBJ2-2, with a possible D match to TRBD2 (7 bases). Per the germline V gene, CDR1 is SGHTA and CDR2 is FQGNSA. Trimming took off 1 base at V and 6 bases at J, with 9 bases between the two ends. This CDR3 spans 14 amino acids. Here the CDR3 reads CASSLGGGAGELFF. CDR3 in DNA: TGTGCCAGCAGCTTAGGAGGGGGGGCCGGGGAGCTGTTTTTT. Together with reference TRBV7-2 and TRBJ2-2, the CDR3 gives the full variable domain: GAGVSQSPSNKVTEKGKDVELRCDPISGHTALYWYRQSLGQGLEFLIYFQGNSAPDKSGLPSDRFSAERTGGSVSTLTIQRTQQEDSAVYLCASSLGGGAGELFFGEGSRLTVL.

This clone was recorded once. This chain uses TRBV13 with TRBJ2-5; the match to TRBD1 covers 8 bases. The J call is uncertain, as TRBJ2-7 better fits the DNA end. Germline V gene data show CDR1 as PRHDT and CDR2 as FYEKMQ (reference sequence). The CDR3 length is 15 residues. The CDR3, as DNA: TGTGCCAGCAGCGGAACCGGACAGGGAAGCCACGAGCAGTACTTC. It specifies CASSGTGQGSHEQYF.

The CDR3 reads CAISESTGGSGDTQYF. In nucleotides, the CDR3 is TGTGCCATCAGTGAGTCGACAGGGGGTTCGGGAGATACGCAGTATTTT. The chain uses TRBV10-3 and TRBJ2-3, with 9 bases lining up with TRBD1. Losses at the gene ends were 0 bases for V and 5 bases for J; bases not matched to a gene: 6. This CDR3 is 16 amino acids long. CDR1 ENHRY and CDR2 SYGVKD come from the germline V gene.

The rearrangement uses TRBV9 and TRBJ1-3, with 9 bases that match TRBD1. The germline V gene has CDR1 SGDLS and CDR2 YYNGEE. The V segment lost 4 bases and the J segment 0 bases; nucleotides outside the gene matches: 8. CDR3 size: 17 residues. CDR3 sequence (DNA): TGTGCCAGCAGCTTCCCGACAGGGGGTTCCTCTGGAAACACCATATATTTT. Translated: CASSFPTGGSSGNTIYF.

This clone was seen only a few times. V usage is TRBV4-3 and J usage is TRBJ1-6; 7 nucleotides match TRBD1. From germline, CDR1 is LGHNA and CDR2 YSLEER. The CDR3 covers 16 residues. Losses at the gene ends were 0 bases for V and 10 bases for J; bases not matched to a gene: 9. CDR3 bases: TGCGCCAGCAGCCAAGAGAGGGGCAGGGGGTCCTCACCCCTCCACTTT. As protein: CASSQERGRGSSPLHF.

The gene calls are TRBV11-2 and TRBJ2-1, with D possibly matching TRBD2 (6 bases). Germline V lookup: CDR1 SGHAT, CDR2 FQNNGV. This CDR3 is built from 14 residues. Trimming removed 4 bases from V and 5 bases from J, with 12 bases in between. CDR3 in DNA: TGTGCCAGCAGCTCGGCGGGAAACCACAATGAGCAGTTCTTC. This sequence encodes CASSSAGNHNEQFF. The entire variable domain, with the rest obtained from reference TRBV11-2 and TRBJ2-1, is as follows: EAGVAQSPRYKIIEKRQSVAFWCNPISGHATLYWYQQILGQGPKLLIQFQNNGVVDDSQLPKDRFSAERLKGVDSTLKIQPAKLEDSAVYLCASSSAGNHNEQFFGPGTRLTVL.

The V and J genes are TRBV5-6 and TRBJ1-2; 8 positions match TRBD1. Germline V gives CDR1 SGHDT, CDR2 YYEEEE. The CDR3 has 14 amino acids. V dropped 3 bases and J dropped 6; count of bases not matched to a gene: 7. As DNA, the CDR3 is TGTGCCAGCAGCTGGGGGACAGGAACCAATGGCTACACCTTC. This translates into CASSWGTGTNGYTF.

V usage is TRBV7-3 and J usage is TRBJ1-2, with no clear D. Germline V gene data show CDR1 as SGHTA and CDR2 as FQGTGA. The V end was cut by 3 bases, the J end by 6 bases, with 20 bases between. This CDR3 contains 16 residues. This chain's CDR3 is CASSLGFGVESDGYTF. The CDR3 DNA reads as TGTGCCAGCAGCTTGGGGTTCGGGGTAGAGAGTGATGGCTACACCTTC.

The chain has TRBV19 and TRBJ2-7; 9 bases line up with TRBD1. Trimming removed 5 bases from V and 2 bases from J; junction bases left unmatched: 7. CDR3 size: 15 residues. Per germline, CDR1 LNHDA and CDR2 SQIVND (reference sequence). The CDR3 spells CASSPGQGLAYEQYF. The CDR3 DNA is TGTGCCAGTAGTCCGGGACAGGGTCTCGCCTACGAGCAGTACTTC.

The gene calls are TRBV7-9 and TRBJ2-5; 9 positions match TRBD2. J lost 5 bases, V lost 5 bases, and 9 bases had no gene match. The CDR3 length is 15 residues. Germline assignment: CDR1 SEHNR and CDR2 FQNEAQ (reference sequence). The CDR3 bases are TGTGCCAGCAGCGCCCCCGGGACTAGCTATGAGACCCAGTACTTC. Its protein is CASSAPGTSYETQYF.

J is TRBJ1-1 and V is TRBV5-1, with TRBD1 matching over 9 bases. The CDR3 has 18 residues. After removal of 0 bases from V and 0 bases from J, the junction contained 9 bases not matched to a gene. From germline, CDR1 is SGHRS and CDR2 YFSETQ. CDR3 sequence (DNA): TGCGCCAGCAGCTTGGGTGGAGGACAGGGGCTCCTGAACACTGAAGCTTTCTTT. This sequence encodes CASSLGGGQGLLNTEAFF.

The chain links TRBV6-1 to TRBJ2-7, with 7 positions matching TRBD2. V lost 3 bases, J lost 2 bases, and 1 base stayed unmatched. CDR3 length equals 13 residues. Germline CDR1 and CDR2: MNHNS and SASEGT. The DNA of the CDR3 is TGTGCCAGCAGTGAGGGGGGGGCCTACGAGCAGTACTTC. It yields the protein CASSEGGAYEQYF.

The J gene is TRBJ1-2, the V gene TRBV9; a possible D gene is TRBD1 (5 bases). V shed 0 bases and J shed 0 bases, with 12 bases lying between them. This CDR3 contains 16 residues. The germline V gene encodes CDR1 SGDLS and CDR2 YYNGEE. The CDR3 protein is CASSVGSGQPNYGYTF. The CDR3 nucleotides are TGTGCCAGCAGCGTAGGTTCAGGGCAACCTAACTATGGCTACACCTTC.

This clone came up once. The rearrangement uses TRBV9 and TRBJ2-2; D ambiguous. CDR1 SGDLS and CDR2 YYNGEE come from the germline V gene. V lost 3 bases, J lost 0 bases, and 9 bases lay in between. The CDR3 loop spans 15 amino acids. CDR3 sequence: CASSAANSNTGELFF. For the CDR3, the DNA is TGTGCCAGCAGCGCCGCCAACTCGAACACCGGGGAGCTGTTTTTT.

The chain uses TRBV27 and TRBJ2-7, with 7 bases lining up with TRBD1. Germline lookup yields CDR1 MNHEY and CDR2 SMNVEV (reference sequence). This CDR3 comprises 14 residues. Trimming removed 6 bases from V and 8 bases from J; junction bases left unmatched: 13. The CDR3 DNA sequence: TGTGCCAGCAGCCCACAGGGGTCCCCGCACCAGCAGTACTTC. It translates to CASSPQGSPHQQYF.

V gene TRBV4-3 combines with J gene TRBJ2-5; D is possibly TRBD2 (5 bases). The CDR3 runs 16 residues. V was shortened by 0 bases and J by 4 bases, with 15 bases between the two germline ends. CDR1 and CDR2 from the germline V gene are LGHNA and YSLEER. The CDR3 sequence is CASSQDWQSGPETQYF. For the CDR3, the DNA is TGCGCCAGCAGCCAAGATTGGCAGAGCGGCCCAGAGACCCAGTACTTC.

The V and J genes are TRBV4-3 and TRBJ1-2; TRBD1 matches at 10 bases. CDR3 length equals 15 residues. Germline V CDR1 and CDR2: LGHNA, YSLEER. Trimming cost V 1 base and J 8 bases; bases outside gene matches: 7. CDR3: CASSQARQGAIGYTF. DNA of the CDR3: TGCGCCAGCAGCCAAGCGAGACAGGGGGCGATAGGCTACACCTTC.

This clone was found once. The chain links TRBV9 to TRBJ1-2; 9 bases fit TRBD1. This CDR3 is 16 amino acids long. Unmatched junction bases numbered 7, after V lost 0 bases and J lost 4 bases. CDR1 and CDR2 from the germline V gene are SGDLS and YYNGEE. The CDR3 sequence: CASSVGGTGTLYGYTF. DNA of the CDR3: TGTGCCAGCAGCGTAGGCGGGACAGGGACCCTCTATGGCTACACCTTC.

The chain uses TRBV6-5 and TRBJ2-2, with D unclear. The CDR3 is 15 residues long. Germline values: CDR1 MNHEY, CDR2 SVGAGI. V was shortened by 8 bases and J by 0 bases, with 13 bases between the two germline ends. The CDR3 region has the DNA TGTGCCAGCGAGGTAGTATACTCGAACACCGGGGAGCTGTTTTTT. It is translated as CASEVVYSNTGELFF.

The J gene is TRBJ2-2, the V gene TRBV9; D ambiguous. The germline V gene has CDR1 SGDLS and CDR2 YYNGEE. V lost 0 bases to trimming and J lost 2 bases, with 5 bases between them. The CDR3 spans 14 residues. The CDR3 sequence: CASSVDRNTGELFF. The CDR3 region has the DNA TGTGCCAGCAGCGTAGACAGAAACACCGGGGAGCTGTTTTTT.

The CDR3 reads CASSLEAITGEAFF. The CDR3 DNA reads TGTGCCAGCAGTTTGGAGGCCATAACGGGAGAAGCTTTCTTT. The chain links TRBV27 to TRBJ1-1; D is unresolved. Germline CDR1 reads MNHEY; CDR2 reads SMNVEV (reference sequence). The V and J ends lost 3 bases and 8 bases respectively, with 16 bases between them. The CDR3 loop spans 14 amino acids.

J is TRBJ2-7 and V is TRBV2; 7 nucleotides line up with TRBD1. Unmatched junction bases numbered 5, after V lost 7 bases and J lost 2 bases. CDR3 size: 13 residues. Looked up from germline, CDR1 is SNHLY and CDR2 is FYNNEI. As DNA, the CDR3 is TGTGCCAGCACCATAGACAGGGCCTACGAGCAGTACTTC. It is translated as CASTIDRAYEQYF. The entire variable domain, with the rest obtained from reference TRBV2 and TRBJ2-7, is as follows: EPEVTQTPSHQVTQMGQEVILRCVPISNHLYFYWYRQILGQKVEFLVSFYNNEISEKSEIFDDQFSVERPDGSNFTLKIRSTKLEDSAMYFCASTIDRAYEQYFGPGTRLTVT.